Each of the 10 T cell receptor beta chains below was sequenced from the same sample in a study of OX40 agonist ivuxolimab in advanced cancers. Data came from immunoSEQ multiplex PCR; TCRdb stores just in-frame clones and leaves some out. Here the sample spans 15,000 to 25,000 clones, about 83% being singletons. The sample consisted of CD4+ or CD8+ T cells sorted from blood, taken in a trial of the OX40 agonist ivuxolimab. All receptors come from an adult with an advanced solid tumor such as melanoma, head and neck, liver or kidney cancer.

The V gene is TRBV5-6, the J gene TRBJ2-3; D assignment may be TRBD1 or TRBD2 (5 bases each). V dropped 2 bases and J dropped 6 bases, with 10 bases sitting between them. The CDR3 has 13 amino acids. Germline V lookup: CDR1 SGHDT, CDR2 YYEEEE. DNA of the CDR3: TGTGCCAGCAGCTTTGGGACCCCCGATACGCAGTATTTT. This sequence encodes CASSFGTPDTQYF.

The chain combines TRBV4-3 with TRBJ2-3, with 11 bases lining up with TRBD2. CDR1 LGHNA and CDR2 YSLEER come from the germline V gene. The CDR3 runs 18 residues. The V and J ends lost 3 bases and 0 bases, in that order; junction bases with no gene match: 8. The CDR3 protein is CASSQHGTSGASTDTQYF. In nucleotides, the CDR3 is TGCGCCAGCAGCCAGCACGGGACTAGCGGAGCTAGCACAGATACGCAGTATTTT.

The chain joins TRBV2 to TRBJ2-2; D unclear. Germline lookup yields CDR1 SNHLY and CDR2 FYNNEI. CDR3 length: 13 amino acids. Trimming took 3 bases from V and 0 from J, leaving 2 bases between them. The CDR3 DNA reads as TGTGCCAGCAGTGAGTCGAACACCGGGGAGCTGTTTTTT. It encodes CASSESNTGELFF. Looking up the rest from reference TRBV2 and TRBJ2-2 gives the full variable domain: EPEVTQTPSHQVTQMGQEVILRCVPISNHLYFYWYRQILGQKVEFLVSFYNNEISEKSEIFDDQFSVERPDGSNFTLKIRSTKLEDSAMYFCASSESNTGELFFGEGSRLTVL.

The chain has TRBV4-3 and TRBJ2-7; D perhaps matches TRBD2 (5 bases). The CDR3 runs 15 residues. With 4 bases removed from V and 2 bases from J, the gap between germline ends came to 15 bases. Germline V gene data show CDR1 as LGHNA and CDR2 as YSLEER. As DNA, the CDR3 is TGCGCCAGCAGCCTCTGGAGGCCTACAACCTACGAGCAGTACTTC. This codes for CASSLWRPTTYEQYF.

This clone occurred a few times. The chain recombines TRBV2 with TRBJ1-2; possible D gene TRBD1, 5 bases. Germline assignment: CDR1 SNHLY and CDR2 FYNNEI. This CDR3 comprises 12 residues. The V and J ends lost 6 bases and 4 bases respectively, with 9 bases between them. CDR3 in DNA: TGTGCCAGCAGCCAGGGAGCCTATGGCTACACCTTC. Its translation is CASSQGAYGYTF.

This clone was seen only a few times. The chain links TRBV11-2 to TRBJ2-7; D remains ambiguous. V lost 1 base and J lost 6, with 1 base in between. The CDR3 totals 10 residues. Germline V gene data show CDR1 as SGHAT and CDR2 as FQNNGV. The CDR3 nucleotides read TGTGCCAGCAGCTTAGCCGAGCAGTACTTC. Its protein product is CASSLAEQYF.

V gene TRBV27 combines with J gene TRBJ1-1; TRBD1 agrees at 8 bases. The CDR3 consists of 14 residues. V lost 2 bases and J lost 10; bases outside the gene matches: 9. Germline CDR1 MNHEY, CDR2 SMNVEV (reference sequence). As DNA, the CDR3 is TGTGCCAGCAGTTTAAAAGGACAGGGAAATGGAGCTTTCTTT. As protein: CASSLKGQGNGAFF.

This chain uses TRBV11-2 with TRBJ2-2; the match to TRBD1 covers 10 bases. Germline V gene data show CDR1 as SGHAT and CDR2 as FQNNGV. The CDR3 extends over 16 amino acids. J lost 8 bases, V lost 5 bases, and 11 bases had no gene match. The CDR3 protein is CASSHRDRGAQGELFF. DNA of the CDR3: TGTGCCAGCAGCCATCGGGACAGGGGCGCCCAGGGGGAGCTGTTTTTT. The full variable domain, its missing parts supplied by reference TRBV11-2 and TRBJ2-2, is EAGVAQSPRYKIIEKRQSVAFWCNPISGHATLYWYQQILGQGPKLLIQFQNNGVVDDSQLPKDRFSAERLKGVDSTLKIQPAKLEDSAVYLCASSHRDRGAQGELFFGEGSRLTVL.

J is TRBJ2-7 and V is TRBV2, with D uncertain. The germline V and J ends were trimmed by 9 bases and 0 bases, with 21 bases remaining between them. The CDR3 runs 16 residues. The germline V gene encodes CDR1 SNHLY and CDR2 FYNNEI. CDR3 residues: CARYGPSQITSYEQYF. The CDR3 DNA reads as TGTGCCAGATATGGGCCTTCACAAATAACCTCCTACGAGCAGTACTTC.

This chain joins TRBV18 and TRBJ2-3; the D gene is possibly TRBD2 (6 bases). The CDR3 has 14 amino acids. Germline V gene lookup returns CDR1 KGHSH and CDR2 LQKENI. Trimming cost V 6 bases and J 0 bases, with 10 bases left between them. The CDR3 region has the DNA TGTGCCAGCTCTTTAGCGGCAAGCACAGATACGCAGTATTTT. Its protein is CASSLAASTDTQYF.